The rows below give T cell receptor beta chains drawn from one sample of a study of blood T cell repertoires in COVID-19. The assay was immunoSEQ multiplex PCR, and TCRdb's table has in-frame clones only and misses some. The profile shows roughly 200,000 clones, roughly 86% of them singletons. The sequencing input was peripheral blood. These receptor sequences come from a man aged 35 to 55 with active or convalescent COVID-19. CDR3s include the opening cysteine and the closing phenylalanine or tryptophan. A D gene is named only where the DNA matches it firmly. Only some rows state a clone size, as once, few, many or a class for expanded clones.

size	D	V	length	J	DNA	CDR3
.	.	TRBV4-1	16	TRBJ2-2	TGCGCCAGCAGCCAATTCCCCCCGGGGAACACCGGGGAGCTGTTTTTT	CASSQFPPGNTGELFF
once	.	TRBV4-2	13	TRBJ1-1	TGTGCCAGCAGCCAAGCAGGGGACACTGAAGCTTTCTTT	CASSQAGDTEAFF
.	TRBD2	TRBV7-9	14	TRBJ2-7	TGTGCCAGCAGCTTACGAGCGGGGGCCTACGAGCAGTACTTC	CASSLRAGAYEQYF
.	TRBD1	TRBV7-9	15	TRBJ1-1	TGTGCCAGCAGCCCGGTGGGACAGTCGAACACTGAAGCTTTCTTT	CASSPVGQSNTEAFF
once	.	TRBV28	14	TRBJ1-6	TGTGCCAGCAGTTTAAGTCAGGGAAGTTCACCCCTCCACTTT	CASSLSQGSSPLHF
.	.	TRBV18	15	TRBJ2-2	TGTGCCAGCTCACAGGGGCCTACGAACACCGGGGAGCTGTTTTTT	CASSQGPTNTGELFF
.	.	TRBV19	13	TRBJ2-5	TGTGCCAGTAGTCCCCAGGGCCAAGAGACCCAGTACTTC	CASSPQGQETQYF
.	TRBD1	TRBV27	14	TRBJ1-4	TGTGCCAGCAGTCATACCCAGGGGGGAGAAAAACTGTTTTTT	CASSHTQGGEKLFF
.	.	TRBV27	14	TRBJ2-7	TGTGCCAGCAGCTTAGGGGGGGCCTTTAGCGAGCAGTACTTC	CASSLGGAFSEQYF
.	TRBD1	TRBV28	15	TRBJ1-5	TGTGCCAGCAGTCCCAGGGGGTTGAGCAATCAGCCCCAGCATTTT	CASSPRGLSNQPQHF
.	.	TRBV4-2	16	TRBJ2-7	TGTGCCAGCAGCCAAGATAGTGAGCGGATAAACTACGAGCAGTACTTC	CASSQDSERINYEQYF
.	.	TRBV9	16	TRBJ2-2	TGTGCCAGCAGCGTAGCTCTTCAGGGCGTTGACGGGGAGCTGTTTTTT	CASSVALQGVDGELFF
.	TRBD1	TRBV5-1	14	TRBJ1-1	TGCGCCAGCAGCCTGGGACAGAAGGAATCTGAAGCTTTCTTT	CASSLGQKESEAFF
.	TRBD1	TRBV15	18	TRBJ1-5	TGTGCCACCAGCAGAGCTTCTCTGGACAGGGGACGAGAACAGCCCCAGCATTTT	CATSRASLDRGREQPQHF
few	TRBD1	TRBV19	14	TRBJ1-1	TGTGCCAGTACAAACCAGGGGGGGAACACTGAAGCTTTCTTT	CASTNQGGNTEAFF
.	.	TRBV5-1	14	TRBJ2-5	TGCGCCAGCAGCTCTGGGACACTCGGGGAGACCCAGTACTTC	CASSSGTLGETQYF
.	.	TRBV28	15	TRBJ2-5	TGTGCCAGCAGTTTACTAACGATTCGGCTTCGGGACCAGTACTTC	CASSLLTIRLRDQYF
.	TRBD1	TRBV9	13	TRBJ1-1	TGTGCCAGCAGTGGACAGGGGAACACTGAAGCTTTCTTT	CASSGQGNTEAFF
.	.	TRBV18	24	TRBJ2-7	TGTGCCAGCTCACCCCGTGATGGGTCCGGGGGAGAAGGATCTCCCAGCCCGAGCGCGTACGAGCAGTACTTC	CASSPRDGSGGEGSPSPSAYEQYF
.	.	TRBV9	17	TRBJ2-6	TGTGCCAGCAGCTCCTATGGACACTACTCTGGGGCCAACGTCCTGACTTTC	CASSSYGHYSGANVLTF
.	TRBD1	TRBV18	14	TRBJ1-6	TGTGCCAGCTCACCGGGACAGAGAAATTCACCCCTCCACTTT	CASSPGQRNSPLHF
.	.	TRBV19	12	TRBJ2-4	TGTGCCAGTAGGGGAGATGGTGACATTCAGTACTTC	CASRGDGDIQYF
.	TRBD1	TRBV19	13	TRBJ1-4	TGTGCCACCCAGACAGGGGAGGATGAAAAACTGTTTTTT	CATQTGEDEKLFF
.	TRBD1	TRBV2	14	TRBJ1-3	TGTGCCAGCAGTAGACAGGGGCCAGGAAACACCATATATTTT	CASSRQGPGNTIYF
once	.	TRBV4-2	16	TRBJ1-4	TGTGCCAGCAGCGAAAGAGGGGGAAGGCTAGGCGAAAAACTGTTTTTT	CASSERGGRLGEKLFF
.	.	TRBV13	14	TRBJ1-5	TGTGCCAGCTCCCGCAGGAATAGCAATCAGCCCCAGCATTTT	CASSRRNSNQPQHF
.	TRBD2	TRBV4-2	17	TRBJ2-3	TGTGCCAGCAGCCCACGGAGTGGTAGCGGGCCCACAGATACGCAGTATTTT	CASSPRSGSGPTDTQYF
.	.	TRBV6-2/TRBV6-3	12	TRBJ2-7	TGTGCCAGCAGTCGCGGGGATTACGAGCAGTACTTC	CASSRGDYEQYF
.	TRBD1	TRBV7-9	20	TRBJ1-6	TGTGCCAGCAGCATCGGTCGGGTACAGGGGGCTATCGGATATAATTCACCCCTCCACTTT	CASSIGRVQGAIGYNSPLHF
.	.	TRBV9	13	TRBJ1-6	TGTGCCAGCAGCGTAGGGAGTGATTCACCCCTCCACTTT	CASSVGSDSPLHF
.	TRBD1	TRBV28	16	TRBJ1-2	TGTGCCAGCAGTTTATCTCTGGGACAGAGTTCCTATGGCTACACCTTC	CASSLSLGQSSYGYTF
.	.	TRBV7-3	15	TRBJ2-5	TGTGCCAAACCCCGGGGAGGCGGGGCCCAAGAGACCCAGTACTTC	CAKPRGGGAQETQYF
.	.	TRBV7-9	15	TRBJ1-5	TGTGCCAGCAGCTTAGGCCCAGGGCCCAATCAGCCCCAGCATTTT	CASSLGPGPNQPQHF
few	.	TRBV3-1/TRBV3-2	15	TRBJ1-1	TGTGCCAGCAGCAGACAGACCACTTCGAACACTGAAGCTTTCTTT	CASSRQTTSNTEAFF
.	.	TRBV12-3/TRBV12-4	13	TRBJ2-2	TGTGCCAGCAGGCTAGACGATTCCGGGGAGCTGTTTTTT	CASRLDDSGELFF
.	.	TRBV18	15	TRBJ2-7	TGTGCCAGCTCACCACGGAGGGGTAGCTCCTACGAGCAGTACTTC	CASSPRRGSSYEQYF
.	.	TRBV15	15	TRBJ2-3	TGTGCCACCAGCGGACTCCGGGACATCACAGATACGCAGTATTTT	CATSGLRDITDTQYF
.	.	TRBV6-5	15	TRBJ2-2	TGTGCCAGCAGTTACGGGCCGGAGAACACCGGGGAGCTGTTTTTT	CASSYGPENTGELFF
.	.	TRBV3-1/TRBV3-2	12	TRBJ2-3	TGTGCCAGCAGCCAAGCGGCTAGCATCCAGTATTTT	CASSQAASIQYF
.	TRBD1	TRBV6-5	15	TRBJ1-5	TGTGCCAGCAGCTCGACAGGGGTTAGCAATCAGCCCCAGCATTTT	CASSSTGVSNQPQHF
.	TRBD2	TRBV12-3/TRBV12-4	13	TRBJ2-1	TGTGCCAGCAGTTTCGGGGGGGGTAATGAGCAGTTCTTC	CASSFGGGNEQFF
.	.	TRBV30	13	TRBJ1-5	TGTGCCTGGAGTGTGGGCAGGGATCAGCCCCAGCATTTT	CAWSVGRDQPQHF
.	TRBD2	TRBV10-3	16	TRBJ2-1	TGTGCCATCGCTCGGACTAGCGGGGGTCCCTACAATGAGCAGTTCTTC	CAIARTSGGPYNEQFF
.	.	TRBV19	15	TRBJ2-2	TGTGCCAGTAGTATAGACAGGGGTGTAACCGGGGAGCTGTTTTTT	CASSIDRGVTGELFF
.	TRBD1	TRBV6-1	12	TRBJ1-2	TGTGCCAGCAGTGAGACAGGGTATGGCTACACCTTC	CASSETGYGYTF
.	.	TRBV30	13	TRBJ1-1	TGTGCCTGGGGGGGACAAAGGGACACTGAAGCTTTCTTT	CAWGGQRDTEAFF
.	TRBD1	TRBV5-8	15	TRBJ1-6	TGTGCCAGCAGCTCCCGGACAGGAAATAATTCACCCCTCCACTTT	CASSSRTGNNSPLHF
few	TRBD1	TRBV7-8	12	TRBJ2-7	TGTGCCAGCAGGACAGGGTCCTACGAGCAGTACTTC	CASRTGSYEQYF
.	.	TRBV4-1	16	TRBJ2-2	TGCGCCAGCAGCCAAGAGGGGGGTAGGAACACCGGGGAGCTGTTTTTT	CASSQEGGRNTGELFF